The 11 T cell receptor beta chains below come from one sample, sequenced in a study of T-cell memory formation after mild COVID-19. TCRdb re-analysed the 5' RACE reads in MiXCR, keeping a single row per CDR3 protein. The data show fewer than 350,000 distinct CDR3 sequences, with 15% seen just once and approximately 20% held by the top ten. Sample: PBMCs or a T cell subset sorted from them (not recorded which). All receptors derive from a man between 18 and 35 years old who had mild COVID-19 (a few samples of this study predate the infection). Cell type and time point are not known.

This clonotype was counted between two and nine times. The J gene is TRBJ1-5, the V gene TRBV7-9, with 9 bases that match TRBD1. The CDR3 sequence is 16 residues long. Germline V gene data show CDR1 as SEHNR and CDR2 as FQNEAQ (reference sequence). Trimming took 6 bases from V and 4 from J; bases not matched to a gene: 10. The CDR3 nucleotides are TGTGCCAGCAGTATGTCGACAGGGGGTTTAAATCAGCCCCAGCATTTT. Its protein product is CASSMSTGGLNQPQHF.

J is TRBJ2-1 and V is TRBV7-9; D is uncertain. This CDR3 spans 12 amino acids. Between the trimmed V and J ends, which lost 4 bases and 9 bases, there was a span of 10 bases. Germline V CDR1 and CDR2: SEHNR, FQNEAQ (reference sequence). CDR3 coding DNA: TGTGCCAGCAGCTCGCATAACACTGAGCAGTTCTTC. Protein sequence: CASSSHNTEQFF.

A few counts support this clonotype. The rearrangement uses TRBV29-1 and TRBJ2-7; D remains unclear. The CDR3 runs to 14 residues. CDR1 and CDR2 (germline): SQVTM, ANQGSEA. V lost 0 bases and J lost 0, with 9 bases in between. For the CDR3, the DNA is TGCAGCGTTGAAGATTGGCCTAGCTCCTACGAGCAGTACTTC. Translating gives CSVEDWPSSYEQYF.

CDR3 protein: CASSYPPSRGGAWFF. CDR3 coding DNA: TGTGCCAGCAGTTACCCCCCAAGCCGGGGGGGTGCGTGGTTCTTC. The chain has TRBV6-5 and TRBJ2-1, with 8 bases aligning to TRBD2. V lost 2 bases and J lost 15; bases outside the gene matches: 15. This CDR3 region has 15 residues. Germline values: CDR1 MNHEY, CDR2 SVGAGI.

Written as DNA, the CDR3 is TGTGCCAGCAGCTTCGGCCCAGGGGACACTGAAGCTTTCTTT. Its translation is CASSFGPGDTEAFF. V usage is TRBV7-8 and J usage is TRBJ1-1; a weak D match, TRBD1 (6 bases). The germline V gene encodes CDR1 SGHVS and CDR2 FQNEAQ. This CDR3 spans 14 amino acids. The V and J ends lost 3 bases and 3 bases respectively, with 11 bases between them.

V is TRBV12-3 or TRBV12-4 and J is TRBJ2-2; the D is unclear. The CDR3 totals 13 residues. V lost 2 bases and J 6 bases, leaving 7 bases between the germline ends. The DNA of the CDR3 is TGTGCCAGCAGTTTATTAGGATCCGGGGAGCTGTTTTTT. Its protein product is CASSLLGSGELFF.

This clonotype was seen a handful of times. The CDR3 nucleotides are TGTGCCAGCAGTTACTGGCTGGGGCCCAACGAGCAGTACTTC. Its protein is CASSYWLGPNEQYF. This chain joins TRBV6-6 and TRBJ2-7; tentatively, D is TRBD1 (5 bases). This CDR3 is 14 amino acids long. V shed 1 base and J shed 5 bases, with 12 bases lying between them. The germline CDR1 and CDR2 sequences are MNHNY and SVGAGI (reference sequence).

This clonotype appeared many times. The chain has TRBV6-2 or TRBV6-3 and TRBJ2-3, with 7 bases that match TRBD1. The CDR3 loop spans 14 amino acids. The V gene end was trimmed by 7 bases and the J gene end by 2 bases; junction bases not matched to a gene: 6. The germline V gene has CDR1 MNHEY and CDR2 SVGEGT. The CDR3 protein is CASKSGQVTDTQYF. CDR3 DNA sequence: TGTGCCAGCAAGTCCGGACAGGTCACAGATACGCAGTATTTT.

This chain connects TRBV7-2 to TRBJ2-1; D may be TRBD1 or TRBD2 (6 bases each). Per germline, CDR1 SGHTA and CDR2 FQGNSA. V lost 4 bases and J lost 11, with 12 bases in between. The CDR3 runs 12 residues. This CDR3 is CASSSQGLQQFF. The CDR3 DNA reads as TGTGCCAGCAGCTCACAGGGACTCCAGCAGTTCTTC.

This clonotype was seen a few times. The chain recombines TRBV7-9 with TRBJ2-5, with D perhaps TRBD1 or TRBD2 (5 bases each). Germline CDR1 reads SEHNR; CDR2 reads FQNEAQ (reference sequence). The germline V and J ends were trimmed by 1 base and 5 bases, with 14 bases remaining between them. This CDR3 has 15 residues. The CDR3 DNA reads as TGTGCCAGCAGCTTAGAGCGGACATTCCAGGAGACCCAGTACTTC. Its protein product is CASSLERTFQETQYF. Variable domain in full (rest from reference TRBV7-9 and TRBJ2-5): DTGVSQNPRHKITKRGQNVTFRCDPISEHNRLYWYRQTLGQGPEFLTYFQNEAQLEKSRLLSDRFSAERPKGSFSTLEIQRTEQGDSAMYLCASSLERTFQETQYFGPGTRLLVL.

In its sample, this clonotype was seen many times. The chain combines TRBV11-2 with TRBJ2-2; D unclear. CDR1 and CDR2 from the germline V gene are SGHAT and FQNNGV. The CDR3 has 16 amino acids. Between the trimmed V and J ends, which lost 5 bases and 0 bases, there was a span of 13 bases. Written as DNA, the CDR3 is TGTGCCAGCAGCCCGCGGACCGCAACGAACACCGGGGAGCTGTTTTTT. This codes for CASSPRTATNTGELFF.